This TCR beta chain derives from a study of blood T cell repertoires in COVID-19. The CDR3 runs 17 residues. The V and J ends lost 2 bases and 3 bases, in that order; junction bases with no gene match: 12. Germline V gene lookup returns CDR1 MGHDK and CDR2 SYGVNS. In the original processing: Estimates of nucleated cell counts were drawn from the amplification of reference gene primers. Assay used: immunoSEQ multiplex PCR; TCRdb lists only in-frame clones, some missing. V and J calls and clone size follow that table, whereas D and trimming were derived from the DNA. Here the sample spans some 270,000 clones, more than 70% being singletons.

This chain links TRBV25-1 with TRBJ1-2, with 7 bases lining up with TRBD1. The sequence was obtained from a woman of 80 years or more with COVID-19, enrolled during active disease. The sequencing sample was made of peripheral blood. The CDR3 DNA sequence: TGTGCCAGCAGTGAAGGGGGACAGCTCGGTTCCGACTATGGCTACACCTTC. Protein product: CASSEGGQLGSDYGYTF.